The 13 T cell receptor beta chains below come from one sample, sequenced in a study of blood T cell repertoires in COVID-19. The assay was immunoSEQ multiplex PCR, and TCRdb's table has in-frame clones only and misses some. Of roughly 150,000 clones listed, 78% were seen once; the top ten hold about a tenth. Sequenced sample: peripheral blood. The receptors were gathered from a man aged 55 to 69 who had recovered from COVID-19.

The chain couples TRBV27 to TRBJ2-7; 9 bases fit TRBD1. From germline, CDR1 is MNHEY and CDR2 SMNVEV (reference sequence). CDR3 length: 14 amino acids. Germline trimming cut 5 bases from V and 3 bases from J; bases unmatched to any gene: 5. The DNA of the CDR3 is TGTGCCAGCAGTCGGGACAGGGAGGACTACGAGCAGTACTTC. It encodes CASSRDREDYEQYF.

This chain connects TRBV11-2 to TRBJ1-2; maybe TRBD1 (6 bases). Per the germline V gene, CDR1 is SGHAT and CDR2 is FQNNGV. The CDR3 runs 14 residues. The V and J ends lost 6 bases and 4 bases respectively, with 15 bases between them. The CDR3 DNA is TGTGCCAGCAGTTACACAGGGCCCAGCTATGGCTACACCTTC. Translation: CASSYTGPSYGYTF. Based on the CDR3 plus reference TRBV11-2 and TRBJ1-2, the full variable domain is EAGVAQSPRYKIIEKRQSVAFWCNPISGHATLYWYQQILGQGPKLLIQFQNNGVVDDSQLPKDRFSAERLKGVDSTLKIQPAKLEDSAVYLCASSYTGPSYGYTFGSGTRLTVV.

V gene TRBV15 combines with J gene TRBJ1-5, with TRBD1 as a possible D gene (6 bases). The V gene's germline CDR1 is LNHNV and CDR2 YYDKDF (reference sequence). The V gene lost 2 bases and the J gene lost 6 bases, with 14 bases spanning the gap. CDR3 length: 15 residues. The CDR3 spells CATSRTAGGFQPQHF. In DNA form, the CDR3 reads TGTGCCACCAGCAGAACCGCGGGGGGCTTTCAGCCCCAGCATTTT.

The chain recombines TRBV7-9 with TRBJ2-7; TRBD2 matches 8 bases. V lost 7 bases, J lost 5 bases, and 10 bases stayed unmatched. The germline CDR1 and CDR2 sequences are SEHNR and FQNEAQ (reference sequence). The CDR3 extends over 14 amino acids. The CDR3 here is CASTQGGLVNEQYF. The CDR3, as DNA: TGTGCCAGCACCCAAGGGGGACTAGTCAACGAGCAGTACTTC.

CDR3 sequence: CASRGTPDEKLFF. The CDR3 bases are TGTGCCAGCCGGGGGACGCCCGATGAAAAACTGTTTTTT. This chain connects TRBV3-1 (or the pseudogene TRBV3-2) to TRBJ1-4; D is perhaps TRBD1 (5 bases). V lost 8 bases, J lost 6 bases, and 13 bases lay in between. This CDR3 is built from 13 residues. Germline V gene lookup returns CDR1 LGHDT and CDR2 YNNKEL (reference sequence).

The J gene is TRBJ2-2, the V gene TRBV3-1 (or the pseudogene TRBV3-2); TRBD2 agrees at 8 bases. V shed 2 bases, J shed 6 bases, and the junction held 14 bases outside the gene matches. This CDR3 has 18 residues. Germline V CDR1 and CDR2: LGHDT, YNNKEL (reference sequence). The CDR3 protein is CASSQRSGLATGPGELFF. The CDR3 DNA sequence: TGTGCCAGCAGCCAACGGTCTGGACTAGCAACGGGTCCCGGGGAGCTGTTTTTT.

The CDR3 nucleotides read TGCAGCGTTGGTATTGGCACCTACGAGCAGTACTTC. Its protein is CSVGIGTYEQYF. This sequence joins TRBV29-1 and TRBJ2-7; D uncertain. Trimming pared 4 bases from V and 2 bases from J, leaving 9 bases between. Germline CDR1 and CDR2: SQVTM and ANQGSEA. The CDR3 is 12 residues long.

The rearrangement joins TRBV6-6 to TRBJ2-3; 8 bases match TRBD2. This CDR3 region has 15 residues. Germline-derived CDR1 and CDR2 are MNHNY and SVGAGI (reference sequence). V was pared by 0 bases and J by 4 bases, with 3 bases of the junction left unmatched. The CDR3 loop is CASSYSAGGPDTQYF. The CDR3, as DNA: TGTGCCAGCAGTTACTCGGCGGGGGGCCCAGATACGCAGTATTTT.

The chain carries TRBV6-1 and TRBJ2-5, with 8 bases identical to TRBD1. CDR3 length: 15 amino acids. The junction had 7 bases not matched to a gene; V was cut back by 2 bases and J by 5 bases. In germline, CDR1 is MNHNS, CDR2 SASEGT. The CDR3, as DNA: TGTGCCAGCAGTGAATCGGCAGGGGGCCCCGAGACCCAGTACTTC. Translation: CASSESAGGPETQYF.

A few counts support this clone. The rearrangement links TRBV24-1 to TRBJ1-1; 7 nucleotides match TRBD1. The V and J ends lost 3 bases and 2 bases, in that order; junction bases with no gene match: 8. Germline V gene sequence: CDR1 KGHDR, CDR2 SFDVKD. The CDR3 runs to 16 residues. CDR3 amino acids: CATSDTRQGRNTEAFF. DNA of the CDR3: TGTGCCACCAGTGATACCAGACAGGGCCGAAACACTGAAGCTTTCTTT.

This clone came up a few times. The chain uses TRBV10-3 and TRBJ1-5, with 9 bases identical to TRBD1. This CDR3 has 15 residues. CDR1 ENHRY and CDR2 SYGVKD come from the germline V gene. The V and J ends lost 2 bases and 5 bases, in that order; junction bases with no gene match: 4. The CDR3 nucleotides are TGTGCCATCAGTGAGACAGGGGGCGGTGATCAGCCCCAGCATTTT. Translating gives CAISETGGGDQPQHF.

The CDR3 nucleotides read TGTGCCAGCAGCTTATCCCAGACAGATACGCAGTATTTT. Translated: CASSLSQTDTQYF. J is TRBJ2-3 and V is TRBV11-3; D unresolved. Trimming left V 2 bases short and J 3 bases short, with 6 bases between. Germline lookup yields CDR1 SGHNT and CDR2 YENEEA. There are 13 residues in the CDR3.

This sequence joins TRBV5-4 and TRBJ2-5; TRBD1 matches at 10 bases. Germline lookup yields CDR1 SGHNT and CDR2 YYREEE (reference sequence). CDR3 length equals 16 residues. The junction had 3 bases not matched to a gene; V was cut back by 1 base and J by 0 bases. The CDR3 loop is CASSLRTGGYQETQYF. The CDR3, as DNA: TGTGCCAGCAGCTTGAGGACAGGGGGTTACCAAGAGACCCAGTACTTC.